This TCR beta chain derives from a study of blood T cells in healthy people across ages. Study-wide results and caveats: Unsorted PBMC material precluded a definitive naive versus antigen-experienced comparison.

A J-beta primer mix and a sample-barcoded 5' primer were used in a second PCR of about 6 to 12 cycles. Each cDNA molecule received a tag from a template-switch adaptor that had 12 random nucleotides. TCRdb processed the 5' RACE reads anew with MiXCR; each CDR3 protein has one entry. The sample gives hundreds of thousands of distinct CDR3 sequences, approximately 35% of which show up once; 10% to 15% is in the top ten. This clonotype was found a few times. Antigen unknown. The CDR3 loop spans 12 amino acids. The germline V gene encodes CDR1 SGHDT and CDR2 YYEEEE. V dropped 3 bases and J dropped 3 bases, with 3 bases sitting between them.

The source is a man aged 18 to 29 in good health. The rearrangement links TRBV5-6 to TRBJ2-2; no definite D call. Sequenced: blood. The CDR3 sequence is CASSYDTGELFF. The CDR3, as DNA: TGTGCCAGCAGCTACGACACCGGGGAGCTGTTTTTT. Full variable domain (missing parts from reference TRBV5-6 and TRBJ2-2): DAGVTQSPTHLIKTRGQQVTLRCSPKSGHDTVSWYQQALGQGPQFIFQYYEEEERQRGNFPDRFSGHQFPNYSSELNVNALLLGDSALYLCASSYDTGELFFGEGSRLTVL.